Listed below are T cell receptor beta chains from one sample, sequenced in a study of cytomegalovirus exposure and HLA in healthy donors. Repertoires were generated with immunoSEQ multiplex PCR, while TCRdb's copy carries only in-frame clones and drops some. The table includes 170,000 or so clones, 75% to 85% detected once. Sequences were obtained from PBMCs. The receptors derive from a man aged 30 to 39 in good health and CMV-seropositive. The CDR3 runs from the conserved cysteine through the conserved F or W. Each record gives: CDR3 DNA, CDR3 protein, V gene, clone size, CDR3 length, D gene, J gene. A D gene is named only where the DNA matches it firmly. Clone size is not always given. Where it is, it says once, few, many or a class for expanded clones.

TGTGCCAGCAGCCGACTAGCGGGAGGGCCGCCGGTAGCGCAGTATTTT | CASSRLAGGPPVAQYF | TRBV27 | . | 16 | TRBD2 | TRBJ2-3
TGTGCCAGCAGCTTAAGGCTAGGAGGAGGCACTGAAGCTTTCTTT | CASSLRLGGGTEAFF | TRBV11-3 | . | 15 | . | TRBJ1-1
TGTGCCAGCTCACCCACTCCTGACAGGGGGCTGGAAGGCTACACCTTC | CASSPTPDRGLEGYTF | TRBV18 | . | 16 | TRBD1 | TRBJ1-2
TGTGCCAGCAGCCCCCACCTGCGGGGGTCCACCTACAATGAGCAGTTCTTC | CASSPHLRGSTYNEQFF | TRBV4-2 | many | 17 | TRBD2 | TRBJ2-1
TGCGCCAGCAGTGAGTCGGGTCCTGGACTAGTTGTCGCAGATACGCAGTATTTT | CASSESGPGLVVADTQYF | TRBV10-2 | once | 18 | TRBD2 | TRBJ2-3
TGTGCCAGCAGCCTAGAGGGTTTGGGGGGACTAGACCCAGATACGCAGTATTTT | CASSLEGLGGLDPDTQYF | TRBV9 | . | 18 | TRBD2 | TRBJ2-3
TGTGCCAGCAGACGGGGGGATTCACCCCTCCACTTT | CASRRGDSPLHF | TRBV6-5 | . | 12 | . | TRBJ1-6
TGTGCCAGCAGTACAGGGAACTATGGCTACACCTTC | CASSTGNYGYTF | TRBV6-1 | . | 12 | . | TRBJ1-2
TGTGCCAGCAGCTTACTGTCTCCCATATATTTT | CASSLLSPIYF | TRBV11-3 | . | 11 | . | TRBJ1-3
TGCGCCAGCACTGCACTTTTAGGGACAGGGGGCGTCGGGTACTTC | CASTALLGTGGVGYF | TRBV4-1 | . | 15 | TRBD1 | TRBJ2-7
TGTGCCAGTACCCCAGGTGGGTCAACAGATACGCAGTATTTT | CASTPGGSTDTQYF | TRBV19 | . | 14 | . | TRBJ2-3
TGTGCCAGCACCAGAACAGGCACAGGGGAACGCGGCTACACCTTC | CASTRTGTGERGYTF | TRBV6-5 | . | 15 | TRBD1 | TRBJ1-2
TGCGCCAGCAGCCTTGGGACTAGAAATGAGCAGTTCTTC | CASSLGTRNEQFF | TRBV4-3 | . | 13 | TRBD2 | TRBJ2-1
TGTGCCAGCAGCTCGCCGACTAGCGGACAAGAGACCCAGTACTTC | CASSSPTSGQETQYF | TRBV5-4 | . | 15 | TRBD2 | TRBJ2-5
TGTGCCAGCAGTTCACCAGGGTCCAGCGAGACCCAGTACTTC | CASSSPGSSETQYF | TRBV28 | . | 14 | . | TRBJ2-5
TGTGCCAGCAGGCGACAGGGAGACAATTCACCCCTCCACTTT | CASRRQGDNSPLHF | TRBV6-5 | . | 14 | TRBD1 | TRBJ1-6
TGTGCCAGCAGCACACAGGGGGCCGGGGAGCTGTTTTTT | CASSTQGAGELFF | TRBV7-9 | . | 13 | TRBD1 | TRBJ2-2
TGTGCCAGCAGCTTAGCGGTCGGTTGGTGGCAAGAGACCCAGTACTTC | CASSLAVGWWQETQYF | TRBV7-8 | . | 16 | . | TRBJ2-5
TGCGCCAGCAGCCCCCGGGACAGGGGGTTTGAGCAGTTCTTC | CASSPRDRGFEQFF | TRBV5-1 | . | 14 | TRBD1 | TRBJ2-1
TGTGCCAGCTCACCACCAACAGGGGGCTCCTACGAGCAGTACTTC | CASSPPTGGSYEQYF | TRBV18 | . | 15 | TRBD1 | TRBJ2-7
TGTGCCAGCAGCTCCGGCGGGACTAGTTCCTTCTTC | CASSSGGTSSFF | TRBV11-2 | . | 12 | TRBD2 | TRBJ2-1